This entry lists 3 T cell receptor beta chains sequenced from one sample in a study of early T cells in non-severe SARS-CoV-2 infection. TCRdb recomputed calls from the 5' RACE reads with MiXCR, one row per CDR3 protein. The data contain fewer than 75,000 distinct CDR3 sequences, around 20% of them singletons. The sequencing used whole blood, collected at baseline. The source is an adult who was a healthcare worker with PCR-confirmed SARS-CoV-2 infection or an uninfected control (not recorded which).

This clonotype was counted between two and nine times. J is TRBJ2-2 and V is TRBV9; D is possibly TRBD2 (6 bases). This CDR3 has 15 amino acids. V dropped 1 base and J dropped 6 bases, with 13 bases sitting between them. From germline, CDR1 is SGDLS and CDR2 YYNGEE. The CDR3 reads CASSVKGTLAGELFF. CDR3 DNA: TGTGCCAGCAGCGTAAAAGGGACTCTAGCCGGGGAGCTGTTTTTT.

The count of this clonotype is one. The junction departs from germline at one end; a sequencing error may be responsible. The rearrangement uses TRBV7-3 and TRBJ2-3; 12 nucleotides agree with TRBD2. In germline, CDR1 is SGHTA, CDR2 FQGTGA. The CDR3 is 16 residues long. The CDR3 DNA sequence: TGTGCCAGCAGCACAGGACTAGCGGGGTCCACAGATACGCGGTATTTT. Its translation: CASSTGLAGSTDTRYF.

The chain carries TRBV20-1 and TRBJ2-7; D unclear. CDR1 and CDR2 from the germline V gene are DFQATT and SNEGSKA (reference sequence). V gave up 5 bases and J gave up 0 bases, with 11 bases separating them. The CDR3 consists of 13 residues. CDR3 nucleotides: TGCAGTGCTTTGGACCAGAGCTCCTACGAGCAGTACTTC. It translates to CSALDQSSYEQYF.